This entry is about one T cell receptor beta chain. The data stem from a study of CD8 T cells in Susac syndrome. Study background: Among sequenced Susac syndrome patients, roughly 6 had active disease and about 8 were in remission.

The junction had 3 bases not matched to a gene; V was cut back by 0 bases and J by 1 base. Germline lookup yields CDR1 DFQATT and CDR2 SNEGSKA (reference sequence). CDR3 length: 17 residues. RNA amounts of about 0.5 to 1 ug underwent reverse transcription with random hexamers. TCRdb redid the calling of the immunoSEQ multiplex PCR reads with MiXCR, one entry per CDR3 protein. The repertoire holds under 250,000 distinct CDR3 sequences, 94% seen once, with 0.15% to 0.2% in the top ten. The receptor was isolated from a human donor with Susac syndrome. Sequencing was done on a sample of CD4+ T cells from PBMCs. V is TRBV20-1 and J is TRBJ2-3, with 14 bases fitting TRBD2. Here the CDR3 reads CSARDPGLAGGTDTQYF. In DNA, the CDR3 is TGCAGTGCTAGAGACCCGGGACTAGCGGGAGGCACAGATACGCAGTATTTT.